This TCR beta chain was retrieved from a study of OX40 agonist ivuxolimab in advanced cancers. TCRdb's table, derived via immunoSEQ multiplex PCR, lists solely in-frame clones and lacks some. This sample has some 87,000 clones, with 90% found just once. J lost 4 bases, V lost 4 bases, and 12 bases had no gene match. The CDR3 sequence is 16 residues long. Germline lookup yields CDR1 SGDLS and CDR2 YYNGEE. This TCR came from an adult with an advanced solid tumor such as melanoma, head and neck, liver or kidney cancer. The sequences come from CD4+ or CD8+ T cells sorted from blood, collected in a trial of the OX40 agonist ivuxolimab. The chain joins TRBV9 to TRBJ2-7, with TRBD1 matching over 9 bases. CDR3 nucleotide sequence: TGTGCCAGCAGCCCCCGAGGGGACAGGGTTTCTTACGAGCAGTACTTC. This encodes CASSPRGDRVSYEQYF.